This entry lists 24 T cell receptor beta chains sequenced from one sample in a study of response to subunit inactivated influenza vaccine. MiXCR, applied by TCRdb to the RT-PCR reads, yields one record per CDR3 protein. This table has about 780,000 distinct CDR3 sequences, roughly 20% appearing once. The material was PBMCs from blood, obtained 4 to 6 days after vaccination. These receptors all come from a man between 45 and 60 years old who received an inactivated influenza vaccine.

The chain joins TRBV28 to TRBJ2-1; 11 bases fit TRBD2. The CDR3 loop spans 14 amino acids. After removal of 6 bases from V and 3 bases from J, the junction contained 1 base not matched to a gene. Germline CDR1 MDHEN, CDR2 SYDVKM. This CDR3 reads CASRGLAVYNEQFF. CDR3 nucleotides: TGTGCCAGCAGGGGACTAGCGGTCTACAATGAGCAGTTCTTC. The full variable domain, completed using reference TRBV28 and TRBJ2-1, is DVKVTQSSRYLVKRTGEKVFLECVQDMDHENMFWYRQDPGLGLRLIYFSYDVKMKEKGDIPEGYSVSREKKERFSLILESASTNQTSMYLCASRGLAVYNEQFFGPGTRLTVL.

This clonotype was counted a few times. V usage is TRBV10-3 and J usage is TRBJ2-1; D uncertain. Germline loops: CDR1 ENHRY, CDR2 SYGVKD. The CDR3 is made up of 15 amino acids. Trimming pared 0 bases from V and 0 bases from J, leaving 6 bases between. The CDR3 loop reads CAISESVSSYNEQFF. The CDR3 DNA follows: TGTGCCATCAGTGAGTCGGTGAGCTCCTACAATGAGCAGTTCTTC.

For the CDR3, the DNA is TGTGCCAGCAGTTTATCGCTAGCGGGGGCCTTCAATGAGCAGTTCTTC. This encodes CASSLSLAGAFNEQFF. V gene TRBV27 combines with J gene TRBJ2-1; 10 positions match TRBD2. CDR3 length: 16 amino acids. Unmatched junction bases numbered 5, after V lost 0 bases and J lost 6 bases. CDR1 is MNHEY, CDR2 SMNVEV, per germline (reference sequence).

This clonotype was counted between two and nine times. The chain joins TRBV4-3 to TRBJ2-1; D might be TRBD2 (5 bases). The germline CDR1 and CDR2 sequences are LGHNA and YSLEER. The V and J ends lost 0 bases and 8 bases respectively, with 14 bases between them. The CDR3 loop spans 15 amino acids. CDR3 in DNA: TGCGCCAGCAGCCAAGAATTCGGGGAGTCGCATGAGCAGTTCTTC. Translation: CASSQEFGESHEQFF.

The chain uses TRBV7-2 and TRBJ2-5, with D tentatively TRBD1 (6 bases). The CDR3 has 14 amino acids. V was shortened by 3 bases and J by 2 bases, with 10 bases between the two germline ends. Germline loops: CDR1 SGHTA, CDR2 FQGNSA. The CDR3 DNA reads TGTGCCAGCAGCTTCCAGGACAGTCAAGAGACCCAGTACTTC. Translating it yields CASSFQDSQETQYF. The whole variable domain, remainder taken from reference TRBV7-2 and TRBJ2-5, is GAGVSQSPSNKVTEKGKDVELRCDPISGHTALYWYRQSLGQGLEFLIYFQGNSAPDKSGLPSDRFSAERTGGSVSTLTIQRTQQEDSAVYLCASSFQDSQETQYFGPGTRLLVL.

The genes are TRBV12-3 or TRBV12-4 and TRBJ2-7, with 9 positions matching TRBD2. The trim removed 3 bases at V and 6 bases at J, leaving 9 bases unmatched. CDR3 size: 15 residues. The chain's CDR3 is CASSLVVGLASEQYF. As DNA, the CDR3 is TGTGCCAGCAGTTTGGTAGTGGGACTAGCTTCCGAGCAGTACTTC.

The chain employs TRBV5-1 and TRBJ1-5, with D possibly TRBD1 on 6 matching bases. The V end was cut by 7 bases, the J end by 3 bases, with 14 bases between. This CDR3 has 14 residues. Per the germline V gene, CDR1 is SGHRS and CDR2 is YFSETQ. The CDR3 DNA sequence: TGCGCCAGCCCACAGGGAGGGGTCAATCAGCCCCAGCATTTT. This gives the protein CASPQGGVNQPQHF.

The V call is TRBV6-1, the J call TRBJ2-7; 8 positions match TRBD2. With 6 bases clipped from V and 3 bases from J, the junction kept 7 bases outside the gene matches. The CDR3 has 14 residues. Germline CDR1 is MNHNS and CDR2 is SASEGT. CDR3 nucleotides: TGTGCCAGCAGCCCCATACTAGCGGACTACGAGCAGTACTTC. Encoded protein: CASSPILADYEQYF.

The table lists this clonotype with many counts. The rearrangement links TRBV5-1 to TRBJ2-1; D unclear. The CDR3 sequence is 15 residues long. V was pared by 0 bases and J by 7 bases, with 14 bases between. Germline CDR1 SGHRS, CDR2 YFSETQ. Here the CDR3 reads CASSLGIQVINEQFF. CDR3 in DNA: TGCGCCAGCAGCTTGGGGATCCAGGTGATTAATGAGCAGTTCTTC.

The CDR3 reads CASSQSAGGPRAGELFF. The CDR3 DNA is TGCGCCAGCAGCCAATCAGCGGGGGGGCCCCGTGCGGGGGAGCTGTTTTTT. The chain links TRBV4-1 to TRBJ2-2; 10 bases are shared with TRBD2. V gave up 2 bases and J gave up 8 bases; unmatched junction bases: 11. This CDR3 has 17 amino acids. CDR1 and CDR2 from the germline V gene are MGHRA and YSYEKL.

The chain has TRBV6-1 and TRBJ2-7; the D call may be TRBD1 or TRBD2 (5 bases each). Germline CDR1 MNHNS, CDR2 SASEGT. This CDR3 spans 15 amino acids. Trimming cost V 5 bases and J 6 bases, with 20 bases left between them. This CDR3 reads CASSPTQRGRGEQYF. The CDR3 DNA sequence: TGTGCCAGCAGTCCAACCCAACGGGGACGAGGCGAGCAGTACTTC.

The rearrangement uses TRBV20-1 and TRBJ2-1; 11 nucleotides agree with TRBD1. Trimming cost V 3 bases and J 7 bases; bases outside gene matches: 8. Germline V gene lookup returns CDR1 DFQATT and CDR2 SNEGSKA (reference sequence). The CDR3 contains 15 residues. CDR3 residues: CSASGGQGAENEQFF. In DNA, the CDR3 is TGCAGTGCTAGTGGCGGACAGGGGGCGGAAAATGAGCAGTTCTTC.

This clonotype was counted only a few times. This sequence joins TRBV20-1 and TRBJ2-5; 7 bases fit TRBD2. CDR3 length equals 14 residues. V lost 2 bases, J lost 5 bases, and 8 bases stayed unmatched. Germline V gene sequence: CDR1 DFQATT, CDR2 SNEGSKA (reference sequence). CDR3: CSARTVGGLETQYF. The CDR3 DNA is TGCAGTGCTAGAACGGTGGGAGGGCTGGAGACCCAGTACTTC.

This chain uses TRBV12-3 or TRBV12-4 with TRBJ1-1; 7 nucleotides align to TRBD1. This CDR3 spans 13 amino acids. Germline trimming cut 5 bases from V and 7 bases from J; bases unmatched to any gene: 7. The CDR3 coding sequence is TGTGCCAGCAGTACCGGGACAGTGAATGAAGCTTTCTTT. It translates to CASSTGTVNEAFF.

The CDR3 nucleotides read TGCAGTGCTAGAGTGCCCTTTCCCCTATCATACAATGAGCAGTTCTTC. It translates to CSARVPFPLSYNEQFF. This chain uses TRBV20-1 with TRBJ2-1; D gene uncertain. V dropped 1 base and J dropped 4 bases, with 17 bases sitting between them. The CDR3 spans 16 residues. Germline CDR1 DFQATT, CDR2 SNEGSKA (reference sequence).

This rearrangement joins TRBV24-1 to TRBJ2-2; D is unclear. Trimming cost V 0 bases and J 6 bases, with 13 bases left between them. Germline V gene data show CDR1 as KGHDR and CDR2 as SFDVKD. CDR3 size: 16 residues. In nucleotides, the CDR3 is TGTGCCACCAGTGATTTGTCCGGGTTGCGTTCCGGGGAGCTGTTTTTT. It specifies CATSDLSGLRSGELFF.

The V and J genes are TRBV5-1 and TRBJ2-7, with 11 bases aligning to TRBD2. This CDR3 is built from 15 residues. J was trimmed by 3 bases and V by 5 bases; bases with no gene match: 7. Germline V lookup: CDR1 SGHRS, CDR2 YFSETQ. The CDR3 region is CASSPRGTSGYEQYF. CDR3 coding DNA: TGCGCCAGCAGTCCCAGAGGGACTAGCGGCTACGAGCAGTACTTC. Drawing the rest from reference TRBV5-1 and TRBJ2-7, the complete variable domain is KAGVTQTPRYLIKTRGQQVTLSCSPISGHRSVSWYQQTPGQGLQFLFEYFSETQRNKGNFPGRFSGRQFSNSRSEMNVSTLELGDSALYLCASSPRGTSGYEQYFGPGTRLTVT.

This clonotype showed up just a few times. The chain uses TRBV11-2 and TRBJ2-7; D remains ambiguous. Germline CDR1 reads SGHAT; CDR2 reads FQNNGV. Trimming stripped 5 bases from V and 7 bases from J, with 15 bases between. CDR3 size: 13 residues. CDR3 bases: TGTGCCAGCAGCCGCTCCGTGGGTACGGAGCAGTACTTC. This gives the protein CASSRSVGTEQYF.

A remark on this clonotype: A much larger clone differs by one base, so this may be a read error. The CDR3 end shows no conserved phenylalanine or tryptophan, and so a read error is likely. This sequence joins TRBV12-3 or TRBV12-4 and TRBJ1-6; D call uncertain. The CDR3 has 12 amino acids. Trimming stripped 1 base from V and 16 bases from J, with 11 bases between. The CDR3 nucleotides read TGTGCCAGCAGTTTAGATGGGCAGAGGCTCCACCTT. Its protein is CASSLDGQRLHL.

This clonotype was seen a few times. The chain is built from TRBV5-6 and TRBJ2-1; TRBD2 agrees at 13 bases. Germline CDR1 and CDR2: SGHDT and YYEEEE. The CDR3 loop spans 15 amino acids. Trimming cost V 4 bases and J 8 bases; bases outside gene matches: 6. The CDR3 sequence: CASSTGLAGSDEQFF. The CDR3 region has the DNA TGTGCCAGCAGCACGGGACTAGCGGGGTCCGATGAGCAGTTCTTC.

The chain has TRBV28 and TRBJ2-5; TRBD2 agrees at 11 bases. This CDR3 region has 16 residues. Trimming removed 3 bases from V and 3 bases from J; junction bases left unmatched: 6. Germline CDR1 is MDHEN and CDR2 is SYDVKM. The CDR3 DNA is TGTGCCAGCAGTTTCCTAGCGGGAGGAGAGAAAGAGACCCAGTACTTC. This sequence encodes CASSFLAGGEKETQYF. Full variable domain (remainder filled in from reference TRBV28 and TRBJ2-5): DVKVTQSSRYLVKRTGEKVFLECVQDMDHENMFWYRQDPGLGLRLIYFSYDVKMKEKGDIPEGYSVSREKKERFSLILESASTNQTSMYLCASSFLAGGEKETQYFGPGTRLLVL.

In this sample, this clonotype turned up a few times. This chain joins TRBV28 and TRBJ2-7; 9 bases match TRBD1. Germline CDR1 MDHEN, CDR2 SYDVKM. V lost 6 bases and J lost 5; bases outside the gene matches: 8. The CDR3 runs 14 residues. The CDR3: CASRTTGGRNEQYF. In DNA, the CDR3 is TGTGCCAGCAGGACGACAGGGGGTAGAAACGAGCAGTACTTC.

This clonotype has at least ten counts. The rearrangement joins TRBV20-1 to TRBJ2-5; 11 nucleotides align to TRBD2. The CDR3 loop spans 17 amino acids. Germline CDR1 reads DFQATT; CDR2 reads SNEGSKA (reference sequence). The V gene end was trimmed by 3 bases and the J gene end by 5 bases; junction bases not matched to a gene: 14. CDR3 amino acids: CSARVLLAGATTETQYF. CDR3 coding DNA: TGCAGTGCTAGGGTTCTACTAGCGGGGGCGACTACCGAGACCCAGTACTTC.

In this sample, this clonotype turned up many times. This chain joins TRBV20-1 and TRBJ2-7, with 8 bases fitting TRBD2. The germline V gene has CDR1 DFQATT and CDR2 SNEGSKA (reference sequence). The CDR3 runs 15 residues. Trimming took 8 bases from V and 5 from J; bases not matched to a gene: 17. The CDR3 protein is CSTQILRGGRDEQYF. DNA for the CDR3: TGCAGTACACAAATCCTTCGGGGGGGCAGGGACGAGCAGTACTTC.